The 23 T cell receptor beta chains given below trace back to one sample, sequenced in a study of CD8 T cells in Susac syndrome. The RNA input was about 0.45 to 1 ug, and it was reverse transcribed with random hexamers. TCRdb itself ran the immunoSEQ multiplex PCR reads through MiXCR, one entry per CDR3 protein. The sample includes 180,000 or so distinct CDR3 sequences, around 94% of them seen just once. Sequencing input: CD4+ T cells from PBMCs. The receptors were sampled from a human donor in good health.

The DNA of the CDR3 is TGCGCCAGCAGCTTGGGGACATTCGAGCAGTACTTC. Translating it yields CASSLGTFEQYF. The V call is TRBV5-1, the J call TRBJ2-7; weak D call: TRBD1 (5 bases). V was trimmed by 0 bases and J by 6 bases, leaving 7 bases between them. The germline gives CDR1 SGHRS, CDR2 YFSETQ. CDR3 length: 12 amino acids.

The chain carries TRBV5-4 and TRBJ2-2; 7 bases are shared with TRBD2. Germline CDR1 is SGHNT and CDR2 is YYREEE (reference sequence). V trimming: 5 bases; J trimming: 4 bases; junction bases outside the gene matches: 11. The CDR3 runs 16 residues. The chain's CDR3 is CASRRGGGSSTGELFF. CDR3 bases: TGTGCCAGCAGACGGGGTGGCGGGAGTAGCACCGGGGAGCTGTTTTTT.

The chain joins TRBV9 to TRBJ1-1; possible D gene TRBD1, 6 bases. The V end was cut by 2 bases, the J end by 0 bases, with 8 bases between. The CDR3 covers 14 residues. Germline lookup yields CDR1 SGDLS and CDR2 YYNGEE. The CDR3 reads CASSVTGMNTEAFF. The CDR3 DNA follows: TGTGCCAGCAGCGTGACAGGCATGAACACTGAAGCTTTCTTT.

CDR3 coding DNA: TGTGCCAGCAGAGACAGGGTCCCAGATACGCAGTATTTT. Translated: CASRDRVPDTQYF. The V call is TRBV25-1, the J call TRBJ2-3, with 7 positions matching TRBD1. With V trimmed by 6 bases and J by 4 bases, 4 bases remained unmatched. CDR1 is MGHDK and CDR2 is SYGVNS in the germline V gene. This CDR3 has 13 amino acids.

The chain employs TRBV29-1 and TRBJ1-2; D may be TRBD1 (6 bases). Germline CDR1 SQVTM, CDR2 ANQGSEA. Trimming removed 0 bases at V and 13 bases at J, with 24 bases between. The CDR3 totals 15 residues. The CDR3 protein is CSVEDVAGARWGTTF. CDR3 coding DNA: TGCAGCGTTGAAGATGTAGCAGGGGCCCGCTGGGGGACCACCTTC.

This chain links TRBV7-2 with TRBJ1-1; 7 bases fit TRBD1. J was trimmed by 5 bases and V by 4 bases; bases with no gene match: 4. From germline, CDR1 is SGHTA and CDR2 FQGNSA. The CDR3 has 13 residues. The CDR3, as DNA: TGTGCCAGCAGCTCGACAGGGTTGACTGAAGCTTTCTTT. It yields the protein CASSSTGLTEAFF. The complete variable domain, with remaining parts taken from reference TRBV7-2 and TRBJ1-1, reads GAGVSQSPSNKVTEKGKDVELRCDPISGHTALYWYRQSLGQGLEFLIYFQGNSAPDKSGLPSDRFSAERTGGSVSTLTIQRTQQEDSAVYLCASSSTGLTEAFFGQGTRLTVV.

The genes are TRBV20-1 and TRBJ2-1; 7 positions agree with TRBD1. J was trimmed by 10 bases and V by 1 base; bases with no gene match: 1. CDR1 is DFQATT, CDR2 SNEGSKA, per germline (reference sequence). This CDR3 region has 11 residues. This chain's CDR3 is CSARGQGEQFF. For the CDR3, the DNA is TGCAGTGCTAGAGGACAGGGCGAGCAGTTCTTC.

The rearrangement links TRBV20-1 to TRBJ2-7, with 8 bases that match TRBD1. This CDR3 is 12 amino acids long. The ends lost 6 bases at V and 2 bases at J; junction bases unmatched: 3. Per germline, CDR1 DFQATT and CDR2 SNEGSKA (reference sequence). CDR3 nucleotides: TGCAGTGCCAACAGGGGGACCTACGAGCAGTACTTC. It specifies CSANRGTYEQYF.

This chain joins TRBV3-1 and TRBJ2-7; the D is unclear. The CDR3 has 13 amino acids. In germline, CDR1 is LGHDT, CDR2 YNNKEL (reference sequence). Between the trimmed V and J ends, which lost 4 bases and 3 bases, there was a span of 10 bases. Here the CDR3 DNA reads TGTGCCAGCAGCCCCCTCTCTGGCTACGAGCAGTACTTC. Its translation is CASSPLSGYEQYF.

This rearrangement joins TRBV29-1 to TRBJ1-3; D not certain. CDR1 and CDR2 (germline): SQVTM, ANQGSEA. This CDR3 has 15 residues. V was pared by 5 bases and J by 1 base, with 15 bases between. DNA for the CDR3: TGCAGCGTTCAATTTGGCGGGGAATCTGGAAACACCATATATTTT. Protein: CSVQFGGESGNTIYF.

The rearrangement uses TRBV29-1 and TRBJ2-3, with 10 nucleotides matching TRBD2. With V trimmed by 3 bases and J by 4 bases, 7 bases remained unmatched. CDR3 length equals 15 residues. CDR1 and CDR2 from the germline V gene are SQVTM and ANQGSEA. The CDR3 protein is CSVDLGSGGPDTQYF. CDR3 bases: TGCAGCGTTGATTTGGGTAGCGGGGGGCCAGATACGCAGTATTTT.

The chain employs TRBV20-1 and TRBJ2-5; 7 nucleotides align to TRBD1. In germline, CDR1 is DFQATT, CDR2 SNEGSKA (reference sequence). V dropped 2 bases and J dropped 0; count of bases not matched to a gene: 9. The CDR3 loop spans 16 amino acids. In nucleotides, the CDR3 is TGCAGTGCTAGAAAAACAGGGGCCGCCAACCAAGAGACCCAGTACTTC. Translating it yields CSARKTGAANQETQYF.

This clonotype was counted a single time. The chain is built from TRBV24-1 and TRBJ2-3; no clear D. Germline values: CDR1 KGHDR, CDR2 SFDVKD. The length of the CDR3 is 14 residues. V gave up 8 bases and J gave up 4 bases, with 15 bases separating them. The CDR3 nucleotides read TGTGCCACCAATGACGCAGACCTCGCAGATACGCAGTATTTT. Its translation: CATNDADLADTQYF.

The J gene is TRBJ1-5, the V gene TRBV7-9, with 8 bases matching TRBD1. This CDR3 is 15 amino acids long. Germline CDR1 reads SEHNR; CDR2 reads FQNEAQ (reference sequence). J was trimmed by 7 bases and V by 5 bases; bases with no gene match: 10. This CDR3 reads CASSVGTGSMQPQHF. The CDR3 DNA reads as TGTGCCAGCAGCGTCGGGACAGGAAGTATGCAGCCCCAGCATTTT.

This chain uses TRBV4-2 with TRBJ1-2, with a possible D match to TRBD1 (6 bases). The CDR3 is 13 amino acids. V was shortened by 3 bases and J by 2 bases, with 7 bases between the two germline ends. Germline V lookup: CDR1 LGHNA, CDR2 YNFKEQ. The CDR3 spells CASSHDRNYGYTF. The CDR3 coding sequence is TGTGCCAGCAGCCACGACAGGAACTATGGCTACACCTTC.

The chain couples TRBV21-1 to TRBJ2-3. TRBV21-1 is reported as a pseudogene. This CDR3 contains 14 residues. The CDR3: CASSKVSATDTQYF. The CDR3 DNA is TGTGCCAGCAGCAAAGTATCAGCCACAGATACGCAGTATTTT.

The genes are TRBV5-6 and TRBJ2-2; 7 nucleotides align to TRBD2. The CDR3 covers 17 residues. Germline V gives CDR1 SGHDT, CDR2 YYEEEE. V was pared by 3 bases and J by 3 bases, with 11 bases of the junction left unmatched. The CDR3 DNA reads TGTGCCAGCAGCTACCTGGGGGGGTTTAAGGACACCGGGGAGCTGTTTTTT. Its protein product is CASSYLGGFKDTGELFF.

The J gene is TRBJ1-5, the V gene TRBV4-2; 7 bases agree with TRBD1. Trimming at V came to 1 base and at J to 3 bases, leaving 3 bases not matched to a gene. Germline lookup yields CDR1 LGHNA and CDR2 YNFKEQ. The CDR3 runs to 15 residues. The CDR3 is CASSQGQGVNQPQHF. CDR3 DNA: TGTGCCAGCAGCCAAGGCCAGGGGGTCAATCAGCCCCAGCATTTT.

The chain uses TRBV20-1 and TRBJ2-1; 9 bases align to TRBD2. The J segment lost 8 bases and the V segment lost 3 bases, leaving 5 bases of the junction unmatched. The germline V gene has CDR1 DFQATT and CDR2 SNEGSKA (reference sequence). CDR3 length: 13 residues. The CDR3 region is CSASRTSVDEQFF. CDR3 DNA sequence: TGCAGTGCTAGCCGGACTAGCGTCGATGAGCAGTTCTTC.

The rearrangement uses TRBV23-1 and TRBJ1-1, with D maybe TRBD1 (6 bases). TRBV23-1 is designated an ORF whose function remains uncertain. This CDR3 region has 15 residues. V was clipped by 2 bases and J by 1 base, with 11 bases between them. The CDR3 protein is CASSQPRGWNTEAFF. In nucleotides, the CDR3 is TGCGCCAGCAGTCAACCCAGGGGCTGGAACACTGAAGCTTTCTTT.

The chain combines TRBV20-1 with TRBJ2-6; D gene uncertain. Germline lookup yields CDR1 DFQATT and CDR2 SNEGSKA (reference sequence). The ends were cut back, 1 base at V and 1 base at J, with 8 bases in the middle. This CDR3 comprises 15 residues. The CDR3 region has the DNA TGCAGTGCTAGAGTCCTCAAATCTGGGGCCAACGTCCTGACTTTC. Its translation: CSARVLKSGANVLTF.

The V call is TRBV7-2, the J call TRBJ2-7, with 8 bases aligning to TRBD2. The germline CDR1 and CDR2 sequences are SGHTA and FQGNSA. The CDR3 covers 16 residues. J was trimmed by 2 bases and V by 5 bases; bases with no gene match: 11. The CDR3 reads CASSPQSGGAAYEQYF. CDR3 sequence (DNA): TGTGCCAGCAGCCCTCAAAGCGGGGGCGCCGCCTACGAGCAGTACTTC.

Worth noting for this clonotype: The junction departs from germline at one end; a sequencing error may be responsible. The chain joins TRBV5-1 to TRBJ2-7; weak D call: TRBD1 (6 bases). Germline loops: CDR1 SGHRS, CDR2 YFSETQ. The CDR3 contains 12 residues. This CDR3 is CASSRDRPPGDF. CDR3 DNA sequence: TGCGCCAGCAGCCGAGACAGGCCCCCAGGAGACTTC.